A selection of T cell receptor beta chains follows, all from one sample in a study of CD8 T cells in Susac syndrome. TCRdb itself ran the immunoSEQ multiplex PCR reads through MiXCR, one entry per CDR3 protein. The table records around 150,000 distinct CDR3 sequences, less than 95% of them present only once. Source material: CD4+ T cells from PBMCs. The receptors were sampled from a human donor with multiple sclerosis. The CDR3 runs from the conserved cysteine through the conserved F or W. Each record gives: J gene, clone size, V gene, D gene, CDR3 protein, CDR3 DNA. A D gene is named only where the DNA matches it firmly. Expanded clones are given a class, and other clones once, few, many or no size at all.

TRBJ2-1 - TRBV2 - CASGTKGGFEQFF TGTGCCAGCGGTACCAAAGGGGGATTTGAGCAGTTCTTC
TRBJ2-7 few TRBV20-1 - CSAATGSNYEQYF TGCAGTGCAGCCACAGGGTCTAACTACGAGCAGTACTTC
TRBJ2-6 few TRBV2 - CASSPQGANVLTF TGTGCCAGCAGTCCCCAAGGGGCCAACGTCCTGACTTTC
TRBJ2-7 - TRBV6-5 - CASSSVGGYSYEQYF TGTGCCAGCAGCTCCGTGGGGGGATACTCCTACGAGCAGTACTTC
TRBJ1-4 once TRBV12-3/TRBV12-4 - CASSLRMANEKLFF TGTGCCAGCAGTTTACGGATGGCTAATGAAAAACTGTTTTTT
TRBJ2-1 - TRBV3-1 - CASSHRGGGSYNEQFF TGTGCCAGCAGCCACCGAGGGGGAGGCTCCTACAATGAGCAGTTCTTC
TRBJ1-1 few TRBV12-3/TRBV12-4 - CASSFRGTEAFF TGTGCCAGCAGTTTTAGAGGGACTGAAGCTTTCTTT
TRBJ2-3 - TRBV28 - CASSLRQDHTDTQYF TGTGCCAGCAGCCTGAGACAGGACCACACAGATACGCAGTATTTT
TRBJ2-3 - TRBV3-1 TRBD2 CASSPWTSGRGDTQYF TGTGCCAGCAGCCCCTGGACTAGCGGGAGGGGAGATACGCAGTATTTT
TRBJ1-5 - TRBV12-3/TRBV12-4 - CATQGRNQPQHF TGTGCCACCCAGGGTAGGAATCAGCCCCAGCATTTT
TRBJ2-7 - TRBV5-4 - CASSPYPGQLHEQYF TGTGCCAGCAGCCCGTACCCGGGACAATTACACGAGCAGTACTTC
TRBJ1-2 - TRBV29-1 - CSVGGGGYGYTF TGCAGCGTTGGTGGGGGGGGGTATGGCTACACCTTC
TRBJ2-5 few TRBV19 TRBD2 CASSVGGIQETQYF TGTGCCAGTAGCGTCGGGGGGATACAAGAGACCCAGTACTTC
TRBJ2-4 - TRBV6-5 - CASSSHRTHQALGPKNIQYF TGTGCCAGCAGTTCCCACAGGACCCACCAGGCGCTTGGGCCCAAAAACATTCAGTACTTC
TRBJ2-7 - TRBV29-1 - CSVVRGSFYEQYF TGCAGCGTTGTAAGGGGCAGCTTCTACGAGCAGTACTTC
TRBJ2-5 once TRBV30 - CAWRGVGETQYF TGTGCCTGGAGGGGGGTGGGGGAGACCCAGTACTTC
TRBJ2-2 - TRBV5-4 - CASSLDAGELFF TGTGCCAGCAGCTTGGACGCCGGGGAGCTGTTTTTT
TRBJ1-4 - TRBV19 - CASHPQGTTNEKLFF TGTGCCAGCCATCCACAGGGAACAACTAATGAAAAACTGTTTTTT
TRBJ2-6 - TRBV27 - CASSSYGANVLTF TGTGCCAGCAGTTCGTACGGGGCCAACGTCCTGACTTTC
TRBJ1-2 - TRBV3-1 TRBD1 CASSQTGRGYGYTF TGTGCCAGCAGCCAGACAGGGCGTGGGTATGGCTACACCTTC
TRBJ2-2 - TRBV20-1 TRBD2 CSASKPGTSGSRVTGELFF TGCAGTGCTAGTAAACCCGGGACTAGCGGGAGCCGCGTCACCGGGGAGCTGTTTTTT
TRBJ2-5 - TRBV5-1 - CASSLGSRGETQYF TGCGCCAGCAGCTTGGGTTCTAGGGGAGAGACCCAGTACTTC
TRBJ1-1 - TRBV30 - CAWLRLNTEAFF TGTGCCTGGTTGAGGTTGAACACTGAAGCTTTCTTT
TRBJ2-4 - TRBV30 - CAWSGPPGFQYF TGTGCCTGGAGTGGGCCCCCGGGGTTTCAGTACTTC
TRBJ2-7 - TRBV4-2 TRBD2 CASSQGLAGGYEQYF TGTGCCAGCAGCCAGGGACTAGCGGGAGGCTACGAGCAGTACTTC
TRBJ1-5 - TRBV27 TRBD1 CASSLLGQGSNQPQHF TGTGCCAGCAGTTTACTGGGACAGGGCAGCAATCAGCCCCAGCATTTT
TRBJ1-2 - TRBV6-6 - CASSPPTGGYTF TGTGCCAGCAGTCCCCCGACGGGTGGCTACACCTTC
TRBJ2-2 - TRBV23-1 - CASSQSPGEGAGELFF TGCGCCAGCAGTCAATCTCCAGGGGAAGGGGCCGGGGAGCTGTTTTTT
TRBJ1-1 - TRBV14 - CASSPQVTEAFF TGTGCCAGCAGCCCGCAGGTGACTGAAGCTTTCTTT
TRBJ2-5 - TRBV19 - CASRPGERQETQYF TGTGCCAGCAGGCCGGGAGAACGGCAAGAGACCCAGTACTTC
TRBJ1-1 - TRBV7-2 - CASRFNRNTEAFF TGTGCCAGCAGATTTAACAGGAACACTGAAGCTTTCTTT
TRBJ1-2 few TRBV12-3/TRBV12-4 - CASSLGSYGYTF TGTGCCAGCAGTTTGGGATCCTATGGCTACACCTTC
TRBJ1-1 - TRBV6-2/TRBV6-3 TRBD1 CASRLQGGTEAFF TGTGCCAGCAGGCTACAGGGGGGAACTGAAGCTTTCTTT
TRBJ1-1 - TRBV5-6 - CASSENRWESEAFF TGTGCCAGCAGCGAAAACCGGTGGGAATCTGAAGCTTTCTTT
TRBJ1-5 - TRBV20-1 - CSATRNLGGVGNQPQHF TGCAGTGCTACCCGAAACCTGGGAGGGGTCGGCAATCAGCCCCAGCATTTT
TRBJ2-1 - TRBV7-9 - CASSFPNDNEQFF TGTGCCAGCAGCTTCCCTAACGACAATGAGCAGTTCTTC
TRBJ1-3 - TRBV6-5 TRBD1 CASSRDRAENTIYF TGTGCCAGCAGTCGTGACAGGGCTGAAAACACCATATATTTT
TRBJ2-5 once TRBV7-3 - CASSFSGSPGAQYF TGTGCCAGCAGCTTCTCGGGTTCCCCCGGGGCCCAGTACTTC
TRBJ2-3 - TRBV20-1 - CSAERDGFTDTQYF TGCAGTGCGGAAAGGGACGGATTCACAGATACGCAGTATTTT
TRBJ1-2 - TRBV2 - CASRHGQNYGYTF TGTGCCAGCAGACACGGACAAAACTATGGCTACACCTTC
TRBJ1-1 - TRBV10-3 - CAISQGGGTEAFF TGTGCCATTTCCCAGGGAGGTGGGACTGAAGCTTTCTTT
TRBJ2-1 - TRBV4-2 TRBD2 CASSQEIAGAGEQFF TGTGCCAGCAGCCAAGAGATAGCGGGAGCGGGTGAGCAGTTCTTC
TRBJ1-4 once TRBV6-1 TRBD1 CASSGPGQGITNEKLFF TGTGCCAGCAGTGGCCCGGGACAGGGTATAACTAATGAAAAACTGTTTTTT
TRBJ1-1 - TRBV9 - CASSVGGDNTEAFF TGTGCCAGCAGCGTAGGGGGGGACAACACTGAAGCTTTCTTT
TRBJ2-5 - TRBV29-1 - CSTRQARETQYF TGCAGCACTAGACAGGCGAGGGAGACCCAGTACTTC
TRBJ2-3 - TRBV3-1 TRBD2 CAGLAGGPDTQYF TGTGCCGGACTAGCGGGAGGGCCAGATACGCAGTATTTT
TRBJ2-1 - TRBV24-1 TRBD2 CATRASGRDEQFF TGTGCCACCAGGGCTAGCGGGAGGGATGAGCAGTTCTTC
TRBJ1-4 - TRBV3-1 - CASSRTGIQTNEKLFF TGTGCCAGCAGCCGTACGGGGATACAAACTAATGAAAAACTGTTTTTT
TRBJ1-2 - TRBV12-3/TRBV12-4 - CASSQGHRSGYTF TGTGCCAGCAGTCAAGGGCACCGGAGTGGCTACACCTTC
TRBJ2-1 - TRBV12-3/TRBV12-4 - CASSRDHNEQFF TGTGCCAGCAGTCGGGACCACAATGAGCAGTTCTTC
TRBJ1-2 once TRBV15 TRBD1 CATSRDRVGYGYTF TGTGCCACCAGCAGGGACAGGGTAGGCTATGGCTACACCTTC
TRBJ2-7 - TRBV9 - CASSNPRRSNEQYF TGTGCCAGCAGCAATCCCCGGCGGTCAAACGAGCAGTACTTC
TRBJ2-3 - TRBV28 - CASSTSSGSRGTDTQYF TGTGCCAGCAGTACTTCATCCGGGAGCCGGGGGACAGATACGCAGTATTTT